This T cell receptor (beta chain) was documented in a study of response to subunit inactivated influenza vaccine. Study-wide results and limits: Each seasonal flu vaccination may recruit only limited new T cells, authors suggested.

MiXCR, applied by TCRdb to the RT-PCR reads, yields one record per CDR3 protein. Of hundreds of thousands of distinct CDR3 sequences in the sample, roughly 15% were seen once. The CDR3 has 16 amino acids. The V end lost 3 bases, the J end lost 0 bases, and 14 bases lay between the germline ends. The V gene's germline CDR1 is SGHKS and CDR2 YYEKEE (reference sequence). This clonotype appeared many times. Its antigen remains unidentified. The chain carries TRBV5-5 and TRBJ2-3; tentatively, D is TRBD1 or TRBD2 (5 bases each). This specimen was PBMCs from blood, taken less than 15 days before vaccination. This receptor was obtained from a man aged 50 to 60 who received an inactivated influenza vaccine. CDR3 nucleotide sequence: TGTGCCAGCAGCTGGGGACCCAGCCCTAGCACAGATACGCAGTATTTT. Protein product: CASSWGPSPSTDTQYF.